The rows below give T cell receptor beta chains drawn from one sample of a study of T cell clones after liver transplantation. Clones were sequenced by immunoSEQ multiplex PCR, and TCRdb holds only the in-frame ones, with some missing. The repertoire holds tens of thousands of clones, 70% to 90% seen once, with about 2.5% in the top ten. Sequenced material: CD4+ T cells from blood, taken at the 22-month timepoint. These receptor sequences come from a human patient who received a liver transplant. Some of these T cells may belong to the graft donor. Each CDR3 is given with its conserved first and last residue. The D gene is left open where the match is weak. Clone size, where shown, is once, few, many, or a class for clones that have expanded.

j_call,d_call,clone_size,v_call,cdr3_aa,cdr3_nt
TRBJ1-2,.,.,TRBV29-1,CSAYMAANYGYTF,TGCAGCGCCTACATGGCGGCTAACTATGGCTACACCTTC
TRBJ1-2,.,.,TRBV6-1,CASRDRIYGYTF,TGTGCCAGCAGAGACAGGATCTATGGCTACACCTTC
TRBJ2-7,.,.,TRBV7-2,CASSFLRGYYEQYF,TGTGCCAGCAGCTTCCTTCGGGGATACTACGAGCAGTACTTC
TRBJ2-1,TRBD2,.,TRBV29-1,CSVVGNIGGRSAEQFF,TGCAGCGTTGTAGGAAATATCGGCGGGAGGTCAGCAGAGCAGTTCTTC
TRBJ1-2,.,few,TRBV5-4,CASSPRSGGSYGYTF,TGTGCCAGCAGCCCTCGGTCAGGAGGGAGCTATGGCTACACCTTC
TRBJ2-7,.,.,TRBV15,CATSRDAPNYEQYF,TGTGCCACCAGCAGAGATGCACCTAACTACGAGCAGTACTTC
TRBJ1-4,TRBD1,.,TRBV28,CASKDRNNEKLFF,TGTGCCAGTAAGGACAGGAACAATGAAAAACTGTTTTTT
TRBJ2-7,TRBD1,.,TRBV28,CASSSLGTGLFVEQYF,TGTGCCAGCAGTTCATTGGGGACAGGGCTATTTGTCGAGCAGTACTTC
TRBJ2-7,.,.,TRBV5-1,CASSFNPGGDEQYF,TGCGCCAGCAGCTTTAATCCGGGGGGCGACGAGCAGTACTTC
TRBJ1-3,.,.,TRBV4-3,CASSLEGRGGNTIYF,TGCGCCAGCAGCCTAGAGGGCAGGGGAGGAAACACCATATATTTT
TRBJ1-1,.,.,TRBV11-2,CASSLVAVNTEAFF,TGTGCCAGCAGCTTAGTGGCAGTGAACACTGAAGCTTTCTTT
TRBJ2-4,TRBD2,.,TRBV28,CASSLFSPQFLAGAPTRKNIQYF,TGTGCCAGCAGTTTATTTTCCCCCCAGTTTTTAGCGGGGGCCCCTACGAGGAAAAACATTCAGTACTTC
TRBJ2-7,.,.,TRBV25-1,CASSELRSRETYEQYF,TGTGCCAGCAGTGAGTTACGGAGCCGGGAGACCTACGAGCAGTACTTC
TRBJ2-7,.,.,TRBV15,CATSRDPDHEQYF,TGTGCCACCAGCAGAGATCCCGACCACGAGCAGTACTTC
TRBJ2-7,TRBD2,.,TRBV19,CASRHGGVQGYEQYF,TGTGCCAGTAGGCATGGGGGGGTACAAGGCTACGAGCAGTACTTC
TRBJ1-2,TRBD1,.,TRBV7-9,CASSLVKGQGLNYGYTF,TGTGCCAGCAGCTTAGTAAAGGGACAGGGACTTAACTATGGCTACACCTTC
TRBJ2-3,.,.,TRBV11-3,CASSLGAADTQYF,TGTGCCAGCAGTCTCGGTGCGGCAGATACGCAGTATTTT
TRBJ2-2,.,.,TRBV4-3,CASSQDRTLTGELFF,TGCGCCAGCAGCCAAGATAGGACTCTCACCGGGGAGCTGTTTTTT
TRBJ2-3,.,.,TRBV11-2,CASSRDRGPNTQYF,TGTGCCAGCAGCAGGGATCGGGGGCCCAATACGCAGTATTTT
TRBJ2-6,TRBD1,.,TRBV4-3,CASSQSQGAGANVLTF,TGCGCCAGCAGCCAGTCTCAGGGGGCTGGGGCCAACGTCCTGACTTTC
TRBJ1-3,.,.,TRBV15,CATSRDISSGNTIYF,TGTGCCACCAGCAGGGATATTAGCTCTGGAAACACCATATATTTT
TRBJ1-2,.,.,TRBV30,CAWEVLGDDSNYGYTF,TGTGCCTGGGAAGTTTTGGGCGATGACTCAAACTATGGCTACACCTTC
TRBJ1-5,.,few,TRBV10-1,CASSAGALSNQPQHF,TGCGCCAGCAGTGCGGGCGCTCTTAGCAATCAGCCCCAGCATTTT
TRBJ2-3,TRBD2,.,TRBV11-2,CASSARLAGERDTQYF,TGTGCCAGCAGCGCTAGACTAGCGGGAGAGCGAGATACGCAGTATTTT
TRBJ2-1,TRBD2,.,TRBV18,CASSPRTTSGSNNEQFF,TGTGCCAGCTCACCCCGGACCACTAGCGGGAGTAACAATGAGCAGTTCTTC
TRBJ1-3,.,once,TRBV28,CASNRGTPSGNTIYF,TGTGCCAGTAATCGGGGTACTCCCTCTGGAAACACCATATATTTT
TRBJ2-7,TRBD2,.,TRBV2,CAGGTGGAYEQYF,TGTGCCGGGGGCACCGGGGGGGCCTACGAGCAGTACTTC
TRBJ1-1,.,.,TRBV9,CASSFSEGTTEAFF,TGTGCCAGCAGCTTCTCCGAGGGGACCACTGAAGCTTTCTTT
TRBJ1-6,TRBD1,.,TRBV7-9,CASSSRTGGESPLHF,TGTGCCAGCAGCTCCAGAACAGGGGGGGAGTCACCCCTCCACTTT
TRBJ2-5,.,.,TRBV6-5,CASSYSPDRQETQYF,TGTGCCAGCAGTTACTCCCCGGACAGACAAGAGACCCAGTACTTC
TRBJ1-1,.,.,TRBV12-5,CASGLDENTEAFF,TGTGCTAGTGGTTTGGACGAGAACACTGAAGCTTTCTTT
TRBJ2-5,.,.,TRBV27,CASSLVGFGKVETQYF,TGTGCCAGCAGTTTAGTGGGGTTCGGGAAGGTTGAGACCCAGTACTTC
TRBJ2-7,.,.,TRBV19,CASSIVQQGRYEQYF,TGTGCCAGTAGTATAGTTCAACAGGGGAGGTACGAGCAGTACTTC
TRBJ2-7,TRBD1,.,TRBV6-1,CASSGAAGTGTYEQYF,TGTGCCAGCAGTGGGGCCGCCGGGACAGGGACCTACGAGCAGTACTTC
TRBJ2-7,.,.,TRBV4-3,CASSQDRRDEQYF,TGCGCCAGCAGCCAAGACAGAAGGGACGAGCAGTACTTC
TRBJ2-7,.,.,TRBV6-5,CASSEFYEQYF,TGTGCCAGCAGTGAATTTTACGAGCAGTACTTC
TRBJ2-5,.,.,TRBV6-4,CASSDGGRETQYF,TGTGCCAGCAGTGACGGTGGGCGGGAGACCCAGTACTTC
TRBJ2-2,.,.,TRBV11-3,CASSLVPPGDGELFF,TGTGCCAGCAGCTTAGTGCCGCCCGGGGACGGGGAGCTGTTTTTT
TRBJ1-3,.,.,TRBV7-2,CASSIRVRNTIYF,TGTGCCAGCAGCATCCGGGTGCGAAACACCATATATTTT
TRBJ2-7,.,.,TRBV7-3,CASSLYGSGDYEQYF,TGTGCCAGCAGCTTGTATGGCTCAGGGGATTACGAGCAGTACTTC
TRBJ1-6,TRBD1,.,TRBV4-1,CASRTGESPLHF,TGCGCCAGCAGAACAGGGGAATCACCCCTCCACTTT
TRBJ1-2,.,.,TRBV20-1,CSASPNYGYTF,TGCAGTGCTAGTCCGAACTATGGCTACACCTTC
TRBJ2-1,TRBD2,.,TRBV9,CASSPGRAPRQFF,TGTGCCAGCAGCCCCGGGAGGGCCCCCCGGCAGTTCTTC
TRBJ2-2,.,few,TRBV30,CAWSVADSLTGELFF,TGTGCCTGGAGTGTGGCGGACAGCTTAACCGGGGAGCTGTTTTTT
TRBJ2-1,.,.,TRBV25-1,CASTGSLTIDEQFF,TGTGCCAGCACCGGCTCCTTGACAATCGATGAGCAGTTCTTC
TRBJ1-2,.,few,TRBV5-1,CASSLAGDGSRGGYTF,TGCGCCAGCAGCTTGGCTGGAGACGGAAGCCGGGGTGGCTACACCTTC